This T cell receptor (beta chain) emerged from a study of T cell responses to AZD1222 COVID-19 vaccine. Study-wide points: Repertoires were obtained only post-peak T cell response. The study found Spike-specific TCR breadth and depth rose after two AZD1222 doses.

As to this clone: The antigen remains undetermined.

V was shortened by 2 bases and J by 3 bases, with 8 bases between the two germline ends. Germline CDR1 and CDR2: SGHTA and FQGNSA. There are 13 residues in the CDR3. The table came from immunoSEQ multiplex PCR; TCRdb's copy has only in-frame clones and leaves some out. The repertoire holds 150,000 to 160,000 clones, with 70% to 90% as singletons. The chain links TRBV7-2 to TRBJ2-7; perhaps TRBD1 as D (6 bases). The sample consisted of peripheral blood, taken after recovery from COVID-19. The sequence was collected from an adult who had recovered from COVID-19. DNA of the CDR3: TGTGCCAGCAGCTTAATACAGGGCTACGAGCAGTACTTC. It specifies CASSLIQGYEQYF.